This T cell receptor beta chain was identified during a study of blood T cell repertoires in COVID-19. Study-level information: Both acute and convalescent COVID-19 samples were obtained from the United States, Italy and Spain. PBMCs, B-cell-depleted T cells, or T cells provided the cDNA or gDNA that made up the material.

CDR3 length: 14 residues. Trimming pared 3 bases from V and 4 bases from J, leaving 12 bases between. The germline V gene has CDR1 ENHRY and CDR2 SYGVKD. The authors' processing: Cell counts per sample came from amplifying reference gene primers. Clones were read by immunoSEQ multiplex PCR, and TCRdb kept only the in-frame ones, dropping some. V, J and clone size are taken as reported in that table, and D and trimming were inferred from the DNA itself. The sample lists a few hundred thousand clones, about 88% seen once, with less than 4.5% in the top ten. This clonotype was obtained from a man between 18 and 35 years old with active or convalescent COVID-19. The sample was peripheral blood. V usage is TRBV10-3 and J usage is TRBJ1-1; D might be TRBD1 (5 bases). DNA for the CDR3: TGTGCCATCAGTGACCCCCGGGGGGGCACTGAAGCTTTCTTT. It translates to CAISDPRGGTEAFF.